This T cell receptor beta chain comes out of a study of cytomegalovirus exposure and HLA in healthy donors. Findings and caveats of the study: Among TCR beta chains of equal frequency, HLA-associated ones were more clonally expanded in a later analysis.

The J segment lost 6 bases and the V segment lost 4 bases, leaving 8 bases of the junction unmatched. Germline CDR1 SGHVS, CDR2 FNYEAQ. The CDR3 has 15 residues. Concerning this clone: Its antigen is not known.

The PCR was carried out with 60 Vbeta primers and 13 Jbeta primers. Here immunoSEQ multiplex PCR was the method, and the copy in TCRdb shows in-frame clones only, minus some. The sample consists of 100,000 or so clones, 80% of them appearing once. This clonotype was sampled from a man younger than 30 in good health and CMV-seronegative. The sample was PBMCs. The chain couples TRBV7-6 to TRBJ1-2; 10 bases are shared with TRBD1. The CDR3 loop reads CASSSKKGTGDGYTF. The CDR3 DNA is TGTGCCAGCAGCTCGAAAAAGGGGACAGGGGATGGCTACACCTTC.